Listed here are 8 T cell receptor beta chains from one sample, sequenced in a study of early T cells in non-severe SARS-CoV-2 infection. TCRdb called the 5' RACE reads again in MiXCR, with one record for every CDR3 protein. Here the sample spans approximately 30,000 distinct CDR3 sequences, 5.4% being singletons. The material sequenced was whole blood. The receptor set was obtained from an adult who was a healthcare worker with PCR-confirmed SARS-CoV-2 infection or an uninfected control (not recorded which).

This clonotype was observed many times. The rearrangement uses TRBV6-1 and TRBJ2-7; 14 nucleotides match TRBD2. Trimming removed 7 bases from V and 7 bases from J; junction bases left unmatched: 6. Germline assignment: CDR1 MNHNS and CDR2 SASEGT. CDR3 length equals 14 residues. DNA for the CDR3: TGTGCCAGCAAAATGGGACTAGCGGGAGATGAGCAGTACTTC. Residues: CASKMGLAGDEQYF.

This clonotype was seen a handful of times. The gene calls are TRBV9 and TRBJ2-7; a possible D gene is TRBD2 (5 bases). V was clipped by 2 bases and J by 6 bases, with 12 bases between them. The CDR3 is 13 residues long. The germline V gene has CDR1 SGDLS and CDR2 YYNGEE. CDR3 in DNA: TGTGCCAGCAGCGTCTCGGGGTGGGGCGAGCAGTACTTC. Its translation is CASSVSGWGEQYF.

The J gene is TRBJ1-2, the V gene TRBV7-8; TRBD1 might be the D (5 bases). This CDR3 region has 14 residues. V dropped 4 bases and J dropped 4 bases, with 13 bases sitting between them. Germline V gene lookup returns CDR1 SGHVS and CDR2 FQNEAQ. The CDR3 region is CASSSGTLIYGYTF. CDR3 nucleotides: TGTGCCAGCAGCTCCGGGACCCTGATCTATGGCTACACCTTC.

This clonotype turned up a few times. This chain connects TRBV10-3 to TRBJ1-5, with D possibly matching TRBD1 (5 bases). CDR1 ENHRY and CDR2 SYGVKD come from the germline V gene. This CDR3 comprises 15 residues. Trimming removed 5 bases at V and 9 bases at J, with 20 bases between. CDR3 sequence: CAISQPGTDLVPQHF. As DNA, the CDR3 is TGTGCCATCAGTCAACCCGGGACCGATTTAGTGCCCCAGCATTTT.

Regarding this clonotype: At one boundary the junction diverges from the germline segment, which might be a read error. The chain combines TRBV7-7 with TRBJ2-1; D possibly corresponds to TRBD2 (5 bases). The CDR3 sequence is 16 residues long. Germline-derived CDR1 and CDR2 are SSHAT and FNYEAQ (reference sequence). CDR3 loop: CASSWRLPSPYNEQFF. In nucleotides, the CDR3 is TGTGCTAGCAGCTGGAGGCTTCCCAGCCCCTACAATGAGCAGTTCTTC.

V is TRBV24-1 and J is TRBJ2-3; D gene unclear. CDR3 size: 16 residues. Germline CDR1 and CDR2: KGHDR and SFDVKD. V shed 0 bases and J shed 1 base, with 10 bases lying between them. For the CDR3, the DNA is TGTGCCACCAGTGATTTGGTATTTGGGGGCACAGATACGCAGTATTTT. Translation gives CATSDLVFGGTDTQYF.

This clonotype was observed a handful of times. This rearrangement joins TRBV20-1 to TRBJ2-3; TRBD1 aligns across 7 bases. CDR3 length: 16 residues. Germline V CDR1 and CDR2: DFQATT, SNEGSKA (reference sequence). Unmatched junction bases numbered 10, after V lost 3 bases and J lost 1 base. The CDR3 here is CSASKFTGTGTDTQYF. The DNA for the CDR3 is TGCAGTGCTAGCAAATTTACCGGGACAGGCACAGATACGCAGTATTTT.

V usage is TRBV6-4 and J usage is TRBJ2-2, with 7 positions matching TRBD2. The CDR3 extends over 14 amino acids. The germline V gene encodes CDR1 MRHNA and CDR2 SNTAGT. Losses at the gene ends were 5 bases for V and 1 base for J; bases not matched to a gene: 1. The CDR3 sequence: CASSPSGNTGELFF. The DNA for the CDR3 is TGTGCCAGCAGTCCTAGCGGGAACACCGGGGAGCTGTTTTTT.